This TCR beta chain was observed in a study of CD8 T cells in Susac syndrome. Trimming removed 2 bases from V and 2 bases from J; junction bases left unmatched: 2. Germline V gene lookup returns CDR1 LNHDA and CDR2 SQIVND (reference sequence). The CDR3 covers 15 residues. TCR beta sequences were obtained from blood CD8+ and CD4+ T cells. TEMRA cells were FACS-enriched, unlike CD8+ and CD4+ T cells, which were negatively isolated. Reverse transcription of about 0.45 to 1 ug RNA used random hexamers. TCRdb re-analysed the immunoSEQ multiplex PCR reads in MiXCR, keeping a single row per CDR3 protein. The table shows 170,000 or so distinct CDR3 sequences, with approximately 95% occurring only once.

The chain recombines TRBV19 with TRBJ2-3; TRBD2 aligns across 9 bases. The receptor was isolated from a human donor with multiple sclerosis. Sequencing used CD8+ T cells from PBMCs. Here the CDR3 reads CASSIQGLATDTQYF. Here the CDR3 DNA reads TGTGCCAGTAGTATACAGGGACTAGCCACAGATACGCAGTATTTT.